Each of the 27 T cell receptor beta chains below was sequenced from the same sample in a study of blood T cell repertoires in COVID-19. Using immunoSEQ multiplex PCR, the repertoire was profiled, and TCRdb retains in-frame clones only, with some absent. This repertoire shows approximately 270,000 clones, approximately 85% found once; its top ten account for 1.9%. Sequenced input: PBMCs or T cells enriched from blood (not recorded which). The receptors come from a woman in her fifties or sixties who had recovered from COVID-19.

The chain has TRBV4-1 and TRBJ1-5; D is ambiguous. Germline V gene lookup returns CDR1 MGHRA and CDR2 YSYEKL. This CDR3 has 13 amino acids. The germline V and J ends were trimmed by 2 bases and 2 bases, with 4 bases remaining between them. The CDR3 nucleotides read TGCGCCAGCAGCCAATCGGGCAATCAGCCCCAGCATTTT. Encoded protein: CASSQSGNQPQHF.

The rearrangement joins TRBV6-6 to TRBJ1-3; D is possibly TRBD1 (5 bases). CDR3 length: 14 amino acids. Germline-derived CDR1 and CDR2 are MNHNY and SVGAGI (reference sequence). V lost 5 bases to trimming and J lost 0 bases, with 8 bases between them. CDR3 region: CASSRRVSGNTIYF. DNA of the CDR3: TGTGCCAGCAGTCGCAGGGTCTCTGGAAACACCATATATTTT.

The chain links TRBV19 to TRBJ2-7, with a weak D call TRBD2 (5 bases). The germline CDR1 and CDR2 sequences are LNHDA and SQIVND (reference sequence). V gave up 0 bases and J gave up 3 bases, with 6 bases separating them. The CDR3 has 13 amino acids. The CDR3 sequence: CASSIEGGYEQYF. In nucleotides, the CDR3 is TGTGCCAGTAGTATAGAAGGAGGCTACGAGCAGTACTTC.

This rearrangement joins TRBV9 to TRBJ2-3, with 9 bases identical to TRBD2. This CDR3 region has 18 residues. With 3 bases clipped from V and 6 bases from J, the junction kept 17 bases outside the gene matches. Germline V gives CDR1 SGDLS, CDR2 YYNGEE. This chain's CDR3 is CASSAGQGAGGGGDTQYF. The CDR3 region has the DNA TGTGCCAGCAGCGCAGGGCAGGGAGCGGGAGGAGGAGGTGATACGCAGTATTTT.

The chain couples TRBV6-9 to TRBJ1-5; D is perhaps TRBD1 (6 bases). Trimming removed 0 bases from V and 0 bases from J, with 21 bases in between. CDR1 is MNHGY and CDR2 is SVAAGI in the germline V gene. The CDR3 runs to 20 residues. The CDR3 DNA sequence: TGTGCCAGCAGTTATTCGGGTCTCGGGGGGGGGCTGAATAGCAATCAGCCCCAGCATTTT. This encodes CASSYSGLGGGLNSNQPQHF.

The chain couples TRBV9 to TRBJ1-1; TRBD1 is a possible D gene (5 bases). Trimming removed 4 bases at V and 2 bases at J, with 12 bases between. The CDR3 covers 14 residues. The germline V gene encodes CDR1 SGDLS and CDR2 YYNGEE. CDR3 bases: TGTGCCAGCAGCCCTCAGACAGCAAACACTGAAGCTTTCTTT. Its protein product is CASSPQTANTEAFF.

The V call is TRBV27, the J call TRBJ2-1; D gene ambiguous. The germline CDR1 and CDR2 sequences are MNHEY and SMNVEV (reference sequence). Trimming left V 3 bases short and J 2 bases short, with 8 bases between. The CDR3 runs to 14 residues. The CDR3 region is CASSLIRAYNEQFF. CDR3 nucleotides: TGTGCCAGCAGTTTGATCCGGGCCTACAATGAGCAGTTCTTC.

The rearrangement uses TRBV5-4 and TRBJ2-1; the match to TRBD1 covers 8 bases. CDR3 length: 13 residues. Trimming removed 4 bases from V and 7 bases from J; junction bases left unmatched: 4. CDR1 is SGHNT and CDR2 is YYREEE in the germline V gene (reference sequence). The CDR3: CASSNRGKNEQFF. The DNA of the CDR3 is TGTGCCAGCAGCAACAGGGGGAAAAATGAGCAGTTCTTC.

The rearrangement uses TRBV5-1 and TRBJ2-1, with a tentative D call TRBD2 (6 bases). In germline, CDR1 is SGHRS, CDR2 YFSETQ. The V gene lost 3 bases and the J gene lost 8 bases, with 18 bases spanning the gap. The length of the CDR3 is 15 residues. CDR3 amino acids: CASSWGGARFYEQFF. Here the CDR3 DNA reads TGCGCCAGCAGCTGGGGCGGGGCGCGCTTCTATGAGCAGTTCTTC.

This sequence joins TRBV11-2 and TRBJ2-4; a possible D gene is TRBD2 (6 bases). V lost 1 base, J lost 5 bases, and 9 bases lay in between. Germline assignment: CDR1 SGHAT and CDR2 FQNNGV. This CDR3 comprises 14 residues. The CDR3 region is CASSLGPGENIQYF. In DNA form, the CDR3 reads TGTGCCAGCAGCTTAGGACCGGGAGAAAACATTCAGTACTTC.

The chain employs TRBV5-4 and TRBJ2-5, with D perhaps TRBD1 (5 bases). The V and J ends lost 1 base and 1 base respectively, with 11 bases between them. This CDR3 is built from 15 residues. Germline V lookup: CDR1 SGHNT, CDR2 YYREEE (reference sequence). CDR3 DNA: TGTGCCAGCAGCTTGTCATCAGGGCGCCAAGAGACCCAGTACTTC. This gives the protein CASSLSSGRQETQYF.

V and J are TRBV6-1 and TRBJ2-7, with 10 bases aligning to TRBD2. The CDR3 sequence is 12 residues long. Germline V lookup: CDR1 MNHNS, CDR2 SASEGT. CDR3 DNA: TGTGCCAGCAGTGAACTTCCAGGACTAGCGGATGTC. The encoded protein is CASSELPGLADV.

The chain is built from TRBV7-9 and TRBJ1-2; maybe TRBD1 (5 bases). Germline V gene sequence: CDR1 SEHNR, CDR2 FQNEAQ (reference sequence). The CDR3 loop spans 14 amino acids. V lost 4 bases and J lost 6, with 15 bases in between. The CDR3 bases are TGTGCCAGCAGCTCCGAGGCCAGGGCGAATGGCTACACCTTC. Its protein is CASSSEARANGYTF.

This clone was seen a single time. The chain combines TRBV12-5 with TRBJ1-5, with D possibly matching TRBD1 (6 bases). Trimming removed 6 bases at V and 6 bases at J, with 12 bases between. The length of the CDR3 is 13 residues. Germline V gene data show CDR1 as LGHNT and CDR2 as FRNRAP. CDR3 residues: CASGQGFGQPQHF. Here the CDR3 DNA reads TGTGCTAGTGGACAGGGTTTCGGTCAGCCCCAGCATTTT.

The chain has TRBV7-8 and TRBJ2-1, with 8 bases aligning to TRBD2. Trimming took 3 bases from V and 6 from J; bases not matched to a gene: 7. The CDR3 is 15 residues long. The germline gives CDR1 SGHVS, CDR2 FQNEAQ. CDR3 region: CASSFTLAAANEQFF. In nucleotides, the CDR3 is TGTGCCAGCAGCTTCACACTAGCGGCCGCCAATGAGCAGTTCTTC.

The chain carries TRBV28 and TRBJ1-5; weak D call: TRBD1 (6 bases). The CDR3 has 14 residues. Germline CDR1 and CDR2: MDHEN and SYDVKM. Trimming stripped 6 bases from V and 9 bases from J, with 18 bases between. CDR3 coding DNA: TGTGCCAGCAGCCCTCAGGGGATAGGCTGGCCCCAGCATTTT. Its translation is CASSPQGIGWPQHF.

V is TRBV4-1 and J is TRBJ2-1; TRBD2 aligns across 9 bases. Germline V gene lookup returns CDR1 MGHRA and CDR2 YSYEKL. Trimming cost V 0 bases and J 8 bases; bases outside gene matches: 11. The CDR3 loop spans 17 amino acids. The DNA for the CDR3 is TGCGCCAGCAGCCAAGATCGGAGTAGCGGGAGATATTATGAGCAGTTCTTC. Amino acids: CASSQDRSSGRYYEQFF.

V usage is TRBV5-4 and J usage is TRBJ2-7; TRBD2 agrees at 8 bases. Germline V CDR1 and CDR2: SGHNT, YYREEE (reference sequence). The V gene end was trimmed by 4 bases and the J gene end by 5 bases; junction bases not matched to a gene: 11. The CDR3 spans 15 residues. The CDR3, as DNA: TGTGCCAGCAGCCCCGCCGGGACTAGGGCCCACGAGCAGTACTTC. It specifies CASSPAGTRAHEQYF.

This chain connects TRBV5-1 to TRBJ1-1, with 9 bases that match TRBD1. Germline V gene sequence: CDR1 SGHRS, CDR2 YFSETQ. V lost 4 bases to trimming and J lost 3 bases; unmatched junction nucleotides: 10. The CDR3 runs 16 residues. CDR3 nucleotides: TGCGCCAGCAGCCGTGGGTGGACAGGGGTATACACTGAAGCTTTCTTT. Protein product: CASSRGWTGVYTEAFF.

J is TRBJ1-1 and V is TRBV5-6; 8 nucleotides align to TRBD1. CDR3 length: 14 residues. Germline-derived CDR1 and CDR2 are SGHDT and YYEEEE. The junction had 4 bases not matched to a gene; V was cut back by 4 bases and J by 2 bases. DNA for the CDR3: TGTGCCAGCAGCAGAGGACAGGGAAACACTGAAGCTTTCTTT. Translation: CASSRGQGNTEAFF.

The CDR3 loop is CASSHVRLGQGSYGYTF. The CDR3 DNA sequence: TGTGCCAGCAGCCATGTCAGACTGGGACAGGGGAGCTATGGCTACACCTTC. The V and J genes are TRBV3-1 (or the pseudogene TRBV3-2) and TRBJ1-2; 10 nucleotides align to TRBD1. The CDR3 totals 17 residues. CDR1 and CDR2 from the germline V gene are LGHDT and YNNKEL (reference sequence). After removal of 3 bases from V and 4 bases from J, the junction contained 11 bases not matched to a gene.

This chain links TRBV29-1 with TRBJ2-3; D might be TRBD1 (6 bases). Trimming took off 8 bases at V and 2 bases at J, with 17 bases between the two ends. The germline V gene encodes CDR1 SQVTM and CDR2 ANQGSEA. The CDR3 has 14 residues. CDR3 sequence: CSLLDRHLTDTQYF. The DNA of the CDR3 is TGCAGCCTGCTGGACAGACATCTCACAGATACGCAGTATTTT.

A few counts support this clone. V is TRBV7-9 and J is TRBJ1-5, with unresolved D. With 5 bases removed from V and 0 bases from J, the gap between germline ends came to 11 bases. Germline CDR1 reads SEHNR; CDR2 reads FQNEAQ (reference sequence). CDR3 length: 15 amino acids. The CDR3 bases are TGTGCCAGCAGCCCCGACGGGAATAGCAATCAGCCCCAGCATTTT. Amino acid sequence: CASSPDGNSNQPQHF.

Only one count was recorded for this clone. The J gene is TRBJ2-5, the V gene TRBV28; the match to TRBD2 covers 8 bases. The germline CDR1 and CDR2 sequences are MDHEN and SYDVKM. J gave up 2 bases and V 5 bases, and 7 bases lay outside the gene matches. CDR3 length equals 15 residues. Written as DNA, the CDR3 is TGTGCCAGCAGTCGCCCGGGACTAGAACAAGAGACCCAGTACTTC. This codes for CASSRPGLEQETQYF.

This rearrangement joins TRBV19 to TRBJ2-3; no clear D. Trimming removed 5 bases from V and 0 bases from J, with 12 bases in between. Germline V lookup: CDR1 LNHDA, CDR2 SQIVND (reference sequence). The CDR3 is made up of 15 amino acids. For the CDR3, the DNA is TGTGCCAGTAGTTTCTGGGCAGAAAGCACAGATACGCAGTATTTT. Its protein product is CASSFWAESTDTQYF.

V and J are TRBV18 and TRBJ1-2; TRBD1 matches at 8 bases. Germline trimming cut 4 bases from V and 0 bases from J; bases unmatched to any gene: 7. CDR1 is KGHSH, CDR2 LQKENI, per germline. The CDR3 loop spans 16 amino acids. The CDR3: CASSRGQGHTNYGYTF. CDR3 DNA sequence: TGTGCCAGCTCACGAGGACAGGGCCATACTAACTATGGCTACACCTTC.

The rearrangement links TRBV11-2 to TRBJ1-2; D perhaps matches TRBD1 (6 bases). The length of the CDR3 is 16 residues. The germline CDR1 and CDR2 sequences are SGHAT and FQNNGV. Trimming took 0 bases from V and 0 from J, leaving 11 bases between them. The CDR3 sequence: CASSLEARQANYGYTF. The CDR3 DNA reads as TGTGCCAGCAGCTTAGAAGCCAGACAGGCTAACTATGGCTACACCTTC.